This entry concerns a single T cell receptor (beta chain). What antigen it recognizes has not been identified. No base quality values were provided; no much bigger clone lies one nucleotide off. Using the deep immunoSEQ assay, multiplex PCR amplified TCR CDR3 regions from genomic DNA. Extracted genomic DNA from each cell subset was distributed evenly across all wells of several immunoSEQ 96-well plates, and each plate was treated as a replicate. For sorted subsets, about 0.2 ug genomic DNA, equal to about 30,000 T cell genomes, was loaded into each replicate PCR. The purified libraries were quantified using a Qubit 3.0 fluorometer, sized with a Bioanalyzer 2100, and then quantified again using the KAPA Library Quantification kit. Every immunoSEQ 96-well plate was sequenced on a dedicated single-read 150-cycle Illumina NextSeq 550 flow cell. The authors' analysis ran thus. The immunoSEQ output contained only junctional sequences without quality scores, so filtering could not match that applied to full-length reads. To assign V/J genes and CDR3, sequences were annotated using PyIR, a Python wrapper for IgBLAST v1.9, with IMGT germline references. Any read was removed if the V/J assignment was weak (E-value above 1e-6), the CDR3 was missing, or the read contained stop codons, out-of-frame junctions, or ambiguous translated residues. V3J clonotypes were defined by identical inferred V gene, J gene, and CDR3 amino acid sequence. Percentage overlap between repertoires was calculated by dividing the number of shared unique clonotypes by the size of the smaller repertoire. Three approaches were used to assess repertoire richness: RTK rarefaction, the Chao1 estimator, and Recon v2.1 estimates of unobserved clonotypes. OLGA was used to compute generation probabilities for all TCRbeta clonotypes that the gDNA method yielded from several donors. TCRdb re-hosts the immuneACCESS table, in-frame sequences only. Its copies lack some clones; in the studies checked, an unresolved V gene accounts for under half of them, and the cause for the rest is not known. V, J and clone size reflect that table, while D and trimming were determined from the DNA. The sample includes over a million clones, with 70% to 80% observed a single time. Roughly 0.55% of the sample belongs to the ten largest clones.

This sample was taken from a study of shared clonotypes between healthy human individuals (TCRdb year 2020). Study-level background: The cohort included a few men and two women between 18 and 49 years of age. To estimate repertoire size and how much clonotypes are shared between individuals, the study performed deep sequencing of blood TCR repertoires from about 5 healthy adults. For each donor, CD4 naive and CD4 memory were each run on three plates, CD8 naive on two plates, and CD8 memory on one plate. To increase sequencing depth and limit assay-specific biases, different laboratories used diverse techniques to prepare libraries and sequence TCR repertoires. Leukapheresis yielded between about 0.85 and 10 billion PBMCs per donor.

The full study reports these points: The small number of donors limited the genetic and exposure-history diversity represented. Naive subsets generally had larger estimated clonotype richness than memory subsets. Sampling was restricted to blood, and TCR repertoires in tissues likely differ from the TCR repertoires found in blood. Even with the large sequencing depth, rarefaction of the sorted-subset datasets indicated that sequencing was incomplete. Compared with non-shared clonotypes, clonotypes shared by all four sorted-subset donors had higher generation probabilities. Based on pairwise subsampling, the degree of clonotype sharing among donors was expected to be affected by sequencing depth. Approximately 5% of naive CD4, 3.5% of naive CD8, 2.3% of memory CD4, and roughly 0.4% of memory CD8 clonotypes were shared across several donors.

CDR3 length: 13 amino acids, cysteine to phenylalanine. Kept here is only the CDR3 DNA, which spans 39 bases and is read in frame from base 1. The germline V gene yields SNHLY for CDR1 and FYNNEI for CDR2. V lost 3 bases and J lost 12 bases; the stretch between them is 17 bases long. The donors were healthy, HIV-negative adults with no recently reported acute infections or vaccinations. Every donor was a Caucasian adult residing in Nashville, Tennessee, USA. Magnetic negative selection was used to enrich CD4+ T cells, after which naive cells were positively selected on CD45RA and the negative fraction became the memory subset. After blood collection by leukapheresis, PBMCs were isolated using Ficoll-Histopaque density gradient centrifugation and then cryopreserved in the vapor phase of liquid nitrogen. Analytical flow cytometry was used to check the purity and quantity of each magnetically sorted T cell population. Genomic DNA was isolated from each sorted fraction and quantified by UV absorbance on a Nanodrop 2000c.

Sequencing was carried out using memory CD4+ T cells from PBMCs. The cell subset or site label here, explained by the study, means: CD45RA-negative fraction. The receptor was isolated from a man younger than 35 in good health. Some clones in this sample may be carry-over from other donors' samples. The chain employs TRBV2 and TRBJ1-2; TRBD1 could be the D gene, as 5 bases match. The bases are TGTGCCAGCAGTGACTTGGGTTTGGGGCTAAACACCTTC. It is translated as CASSDLGLGLNTF.